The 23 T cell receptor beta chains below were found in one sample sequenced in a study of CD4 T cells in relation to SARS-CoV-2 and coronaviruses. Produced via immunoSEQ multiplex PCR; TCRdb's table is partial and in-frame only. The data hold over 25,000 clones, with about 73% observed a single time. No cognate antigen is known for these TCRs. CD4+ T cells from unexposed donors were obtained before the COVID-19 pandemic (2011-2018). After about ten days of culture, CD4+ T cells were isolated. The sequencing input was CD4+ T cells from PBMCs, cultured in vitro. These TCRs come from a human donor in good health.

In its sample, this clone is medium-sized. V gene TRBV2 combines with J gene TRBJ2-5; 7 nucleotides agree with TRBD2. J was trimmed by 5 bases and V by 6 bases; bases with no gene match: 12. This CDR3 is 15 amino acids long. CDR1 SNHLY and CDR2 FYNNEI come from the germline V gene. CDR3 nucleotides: TGTGCCAGCAGCGTTAGCGGGCTTACGGGGGAGACCCAGTACTTC. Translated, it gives CASSVSGLTGETQYF. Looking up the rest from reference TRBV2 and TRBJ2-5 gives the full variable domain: EPEVTQTPSHQVTQMGQEVILRCVPISNHLYFYWYRQILGQKVEFLVSFYNNEISEKSEIFDDQFSVERPDGSNFTLKIRSTKLEDSAMYFCASSVSGLTGETQYFGPGTRLLVL.

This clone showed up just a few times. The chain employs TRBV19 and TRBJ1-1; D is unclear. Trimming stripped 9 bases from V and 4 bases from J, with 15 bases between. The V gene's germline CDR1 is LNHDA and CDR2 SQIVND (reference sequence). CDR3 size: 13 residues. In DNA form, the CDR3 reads TGTGCCAGCCAGCCCGAAGGAGGCACTGAAGCTTTCTTT. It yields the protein CASQPEGGTEAFF.

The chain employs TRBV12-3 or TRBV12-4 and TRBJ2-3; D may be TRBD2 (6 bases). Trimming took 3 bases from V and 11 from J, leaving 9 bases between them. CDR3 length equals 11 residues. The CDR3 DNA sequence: TGTGCCAGCAGTTTCGGGGGTGGGCAGTATTTT. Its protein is CASSFGGGQYF.

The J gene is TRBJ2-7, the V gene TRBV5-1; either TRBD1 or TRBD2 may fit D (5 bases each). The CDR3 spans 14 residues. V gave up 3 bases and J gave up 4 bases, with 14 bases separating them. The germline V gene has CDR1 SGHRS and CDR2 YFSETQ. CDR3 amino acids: CASSSPGTQYEQYF. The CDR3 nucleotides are TGCGCCAGCAGCTCCCCCGGGACCCAGTACGAGCAGTACTTC.

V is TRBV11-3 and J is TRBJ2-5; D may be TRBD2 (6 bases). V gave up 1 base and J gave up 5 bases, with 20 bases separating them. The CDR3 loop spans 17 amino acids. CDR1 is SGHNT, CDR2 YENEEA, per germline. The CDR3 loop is CASSLGYSGGVPETQYF. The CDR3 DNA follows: TGTGCCAGCAGCTTAGGGTACTCAGGAGGGGTTCCCGAGACCCAGTACTTC.

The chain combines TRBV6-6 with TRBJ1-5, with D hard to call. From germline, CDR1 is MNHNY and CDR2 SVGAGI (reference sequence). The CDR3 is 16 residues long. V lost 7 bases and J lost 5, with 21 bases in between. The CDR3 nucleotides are TGTGCCAGCACCTCACTGGGAGGGCTGGGGTATCAGCCCCAGCATTTT. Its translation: CASTSLGGLGYQPQHF.

The CDR3 DNA reads TGTGCCAGCAGCTTAAACAGGGTAAGCCTGTTCAATGAGCAGTTCTTC. Translated, it gives CASSLNRVSLFNEQFF. The rearrangement links TRBV5-6 to TRBJ2-1; D is possibly TRBD1 (6 bases). The CDR3 spans 16 residues. V was cut by 2 bases and J by 6 bases, with 18 bases left in between. Germline CDR1 reads SGHDT; CDR2 reads YYEEEE.

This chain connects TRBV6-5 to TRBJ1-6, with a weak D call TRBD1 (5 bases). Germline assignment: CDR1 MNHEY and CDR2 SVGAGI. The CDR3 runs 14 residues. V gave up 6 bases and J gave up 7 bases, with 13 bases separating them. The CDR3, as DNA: TGTGCCAGCAGCTCTCGACAGACCAATTCACCCCTCCACTTT. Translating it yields CASSSRQTNSPLHF.

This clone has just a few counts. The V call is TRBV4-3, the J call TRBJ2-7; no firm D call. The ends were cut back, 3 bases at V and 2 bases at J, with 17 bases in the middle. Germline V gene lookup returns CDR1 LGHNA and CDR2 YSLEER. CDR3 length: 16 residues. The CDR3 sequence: CASSHPEGINTYEQYF. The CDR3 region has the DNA TGCGCCAGCAGCCATCCAGAAGGGATAAACACCTACGAGCAGTACTTC.

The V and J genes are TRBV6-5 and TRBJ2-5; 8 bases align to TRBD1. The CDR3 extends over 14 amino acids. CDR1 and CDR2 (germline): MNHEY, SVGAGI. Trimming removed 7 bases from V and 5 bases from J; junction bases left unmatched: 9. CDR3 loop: CASNQQGGSETQYF. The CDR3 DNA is TGTGCCAGCAATCAACAGGGGGGAAGTGAGACCCAGTACTTC.

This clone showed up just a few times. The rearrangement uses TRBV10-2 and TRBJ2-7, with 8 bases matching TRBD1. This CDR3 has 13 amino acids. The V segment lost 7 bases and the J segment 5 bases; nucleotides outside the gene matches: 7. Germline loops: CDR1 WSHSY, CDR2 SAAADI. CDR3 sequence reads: CASTRDRGHEQYF. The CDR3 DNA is TGCGCCAGCACGCGAGACAGGGGACACGAGCAGTACTTC.

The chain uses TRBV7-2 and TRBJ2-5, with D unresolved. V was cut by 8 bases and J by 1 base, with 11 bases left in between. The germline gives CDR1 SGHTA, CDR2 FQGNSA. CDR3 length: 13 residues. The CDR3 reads CASAKQRQETQYF. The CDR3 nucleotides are TGTGCCAGCGCTAAACAGCGCCAAGAGACCCAGTACTTC.

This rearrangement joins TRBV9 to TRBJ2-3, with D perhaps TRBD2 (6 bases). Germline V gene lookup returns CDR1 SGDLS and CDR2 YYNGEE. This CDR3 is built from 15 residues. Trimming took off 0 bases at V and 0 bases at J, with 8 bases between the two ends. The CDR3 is CASSVAAGSTDTQYF. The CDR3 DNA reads TGTGCCAGCAGCGTAGCTGCGGGAAGCACAGATACGCAGTATTTT.

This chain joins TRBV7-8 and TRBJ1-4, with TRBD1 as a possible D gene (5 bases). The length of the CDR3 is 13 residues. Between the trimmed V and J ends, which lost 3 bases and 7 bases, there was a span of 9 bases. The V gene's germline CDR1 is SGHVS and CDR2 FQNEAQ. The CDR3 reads CASSFRGSEKLFF. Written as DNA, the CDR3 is TGTGCCAGCAGCTTTCGGGGGAGTGAAAAACTGTTTTTT.

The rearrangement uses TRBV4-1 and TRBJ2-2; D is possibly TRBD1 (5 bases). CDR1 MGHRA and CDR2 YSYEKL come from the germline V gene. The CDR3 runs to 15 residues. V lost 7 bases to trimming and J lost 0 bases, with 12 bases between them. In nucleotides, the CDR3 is TGCGCCAGCAAAATCCCAGGGACGAACACCGGGGAGCTGTTTTTT. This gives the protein CASKIPGTNTGELFF.

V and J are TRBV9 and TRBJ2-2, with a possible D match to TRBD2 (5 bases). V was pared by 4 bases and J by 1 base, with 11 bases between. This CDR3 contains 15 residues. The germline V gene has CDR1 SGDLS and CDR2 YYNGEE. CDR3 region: CASSPRLRNTGELFF. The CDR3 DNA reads TGTGCCAGCAGCCCGAGACTAAGGAACACCGGGGAGCTGTTTTTT.

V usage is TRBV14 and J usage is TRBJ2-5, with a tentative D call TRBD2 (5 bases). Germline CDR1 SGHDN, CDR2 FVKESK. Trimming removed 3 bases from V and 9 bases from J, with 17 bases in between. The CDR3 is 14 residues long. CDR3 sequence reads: CASSQEVAVGAQYF. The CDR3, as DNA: TGTGCCAGCAGCCAGGAGGTAGCAGTCGGGGCCCAGTACTTC.

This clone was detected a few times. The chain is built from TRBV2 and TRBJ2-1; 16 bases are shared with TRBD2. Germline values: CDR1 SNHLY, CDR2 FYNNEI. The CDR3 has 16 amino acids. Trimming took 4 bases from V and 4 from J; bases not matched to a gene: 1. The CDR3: CASSGGLAGGYNEQFF. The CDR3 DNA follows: TGTGCCAGCAGTGGGGGACTAGCGGGAGGGTACAATGAGCAGTTCTTC.

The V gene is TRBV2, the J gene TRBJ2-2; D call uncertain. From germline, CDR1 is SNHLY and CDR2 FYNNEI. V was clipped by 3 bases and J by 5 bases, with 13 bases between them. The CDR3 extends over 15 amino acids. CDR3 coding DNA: TGTGCCAGCAGTGATGTCAGCCTGTCAACCGGGGAGCTGTTTTTT. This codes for CASSDVSLSTGELFF. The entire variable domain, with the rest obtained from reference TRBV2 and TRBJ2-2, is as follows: EPEVTQTPSHQVTQMGQEVILRCVPISNHLYFYWYRQILGQKVEFLVSFYNNEISEKSEIFDDQFSVERPDGSNFTLKIRSTKLEDSAMYFCASSDVSLSTGELFFGEGSRLTVL.

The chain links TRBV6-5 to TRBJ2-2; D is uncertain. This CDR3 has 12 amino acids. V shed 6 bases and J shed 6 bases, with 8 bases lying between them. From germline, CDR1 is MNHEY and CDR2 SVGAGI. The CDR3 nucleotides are TGTGCCAGCAGACAAAAGGCCGGGGAGCTGTTTTTT. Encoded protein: CASRQKAGELFF.

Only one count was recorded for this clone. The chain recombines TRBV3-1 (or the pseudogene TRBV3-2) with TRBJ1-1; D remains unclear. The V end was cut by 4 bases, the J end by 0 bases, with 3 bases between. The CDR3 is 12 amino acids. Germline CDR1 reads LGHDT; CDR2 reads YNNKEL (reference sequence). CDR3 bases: TGTGCCAGCAGCCGCATGAACACTGAAGCTTTCTTT. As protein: CASSRMNTEAFF.

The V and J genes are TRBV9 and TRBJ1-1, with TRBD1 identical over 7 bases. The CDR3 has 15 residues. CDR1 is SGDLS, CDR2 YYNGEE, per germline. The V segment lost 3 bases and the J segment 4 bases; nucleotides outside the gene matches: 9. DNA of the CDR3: TGTGCCAGCAGCGCCAGCCCAGGGGGGGCCACTGAAGCTTTCTTT. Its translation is CASSASPGGATEAFF.

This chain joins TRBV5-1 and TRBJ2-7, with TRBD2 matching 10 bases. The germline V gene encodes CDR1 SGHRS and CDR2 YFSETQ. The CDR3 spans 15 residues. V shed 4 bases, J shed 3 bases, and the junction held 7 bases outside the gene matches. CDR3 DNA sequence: TGCGCCAGCAGCAGCGGGGGGGGAGAGAGCTACGAGCAGTACTTC. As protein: CASSSGGGESYEQYF.